Listed here are 31 T cell receptor beta chains from one sample, sequenced in a study of identical twins. TCRdb fed the 5' RACE reads into MiXCR, producing one record per CDR3 protein. The sample contains approximately 210,000 distinct CDR3 sequences, around 6.5% of which appear only once. A further study also used this sample, focusing on T cells expressing NK-cell markers.

Sequenced sample: CD8+ T cells sorted from blood. The receptor source for this set is a young woman in good health.

With respect to this clonotype: Mismatch with germline at one junction end may stem from a read error. J is TRBJ2-1 and V is TRBV10-3; TRBD2 might be the D (5 bases). The CDR3 is made up of 15 amino acids. CDR1 is ENHRY and CDR2 is SYGVKD in the germline V gene. CDR3 residues: CVISENSGIDNEQFF. DNA of the CDR3: TGTGTCATCAGTGAGAATTCCGGGATTGACAATGAGCAGTTCTTC.

This clonotype was recorded at least ten times. The gene calls are TRBV6-2 or TRBV6-3 and TRBJ2-2; possible D gene TRBD1, 5 bases. Germline V lookup: CDR1 MNHEY, CDR2 SVGEGT. V lost 4 bases and J 6 bases, leaving 15 bases between the germline ends. CDR3 length: 15 residues. The CDR3 sequence: CASSSRIGVAGELFF. CDR3 in DNA: TGTGCCAGCAGTTCTAGGATAGGGGTCGCCGGGGAGCTGTTTTTT.

This clonotype has at least ten counts. The chain links TRBV5-1 to TRBJ1-4; no definite D call. V gave up 4 bases and J gave up 4 bases, with 8 bases separating them. Germline CDR1 SGHRS, CDR2 YFSETQ. The CDR3 extends over 13 amino acids. Written as DNA, the CDR3 is TGCGCCAGCAGCCCGAGGGTTAATGAAAAACTGTTTTTT. This sequence encodes CASSPRVNEKLFF.

This clonotype appeared a single time. V usage is TRBV4-3 and J usage is TRBJ2-1; D might be TRBD2 (5 bases). Trimming took 1 base from V and 0 from J, leaving 13 bases between them. The germline gives CDR1 LGHNA, CDR2 YSLEER. This CDR3 has 17 residues. The CDR3 DNA reads as TGCGCCAGCAGCCAAGGGTTTGTGGGAGCCTCCTACAATGAGCAGTTCTTC. Translated, it gives CASSQGFVGASYNEQFF.

CDR3 loop: CASSSPIGQNYGYTF. The CDR3, as DNA: TGTGCCAGCAGCTCTCCTATCGGACAGAACTATGGCTACACCTTC. The chain uses TRBV7-9 and TRBJ1-2, with D tentatively TRBD1 (6 bases). The CDR3 length is 15 residues. Germline V gives CDR1 SEHNR, CDR2 FQNEAQ (reference sequence). The germline V and J ends were trimmed by 4 bases and 2 bases, with 14 bases remaining between them.

Only a few counts were recorded for this clonotype. The chain employs TRBV4-3 and TRBJ2-6; TRBD1 might be the D (5 bases). Germline V lookup: CDR1 LGHNA, CDR2 YSLEER. Trimming removed 3 bases from V and 0 bases from J, with 12 bases in between. The CDR3 sequence is 17 residues long. CDR3 DNA: TGCGCCAGCAGCCAGGTGAACAGGAACTCTGGGGCCAACGTCCTGACTTTC. It translates to CASSQVNRNSGANVLTF.

This clonotype was counted a few times. The V gene is TRBV7-7, the J gene TRBJ1-5, with D possibly matching TRBD1 (5 bases). Trimming removed 0 bases at V and 0 bases at J, with 15 bases between. The CDR3 covers 18 residues. In germline, CDR1 is SSHAT, CDR2 FNYEAQ (reference sequence). The CDR3 DNA is TGTGCCAGCAGCTTAGCCGTCCATGGACAAACTAGCAATCAGCCCCAGCATTTT. Protein: CASSLAVHGQTSNQPQHF.

This clonotype was seen many times. The chain links TRBV7-9 to TRBJ2-3; weak D call: TRBD2 (6 bases). The CDR3 spans 15 residues. The V gene lost 5 bases and the J gene lost 1 base, with 13 bases spanning the gap. Germline values: CDR1 SEHNR, CDR2 FQNEAQ (reference sequence). The CDR3 DNA is TGTGCCAGCAGCCCAGAGGGACTTCGCACAGATACGCAGTATTTT. Protein: CASSPEGLRTDTQYF.

This clonotype was found a few times. The chain is built from TRBV2 and TRBJ2-1; 8 nucleotides line up with TRBD2. The CDR3 runs 15 residues. Germline V CDR1 and CDR2: SNHLY, FYNNEI. The V segment lost 2 bases and the J segment 4 bases; nucleotides outside the gene matches: 4. The DNA for the CDR3 is TGTGCCAGCAGTGAAACCGGGGGGGGGTACAATGAGCAGTTCTTC. It yields the protein CASSETGGGYNEQFF.

The chain combines TRBV12-3 or TRBV12-4 with TRBJ2-1, with no clear D. The CDR3 is 13 amino acids. V was trimmed by 7 bases and J by 5 bases, leaving 12 bases between them. The CDR3 reads CASNIAGHNEQFF. In DNA form, the CDR3 reads TGTGCCAGCAACATAGCAGGCCACAATGAGCAGTTCTTC.

This clonotype has ten or more counts. The chain is built from TRBV7-9 and TRBJ2-3; 7 bases agree with TRBD2. The germline V gene has CDR1 SEHNR and CDR2 FQNEAQ (reference sequence). The CDR3 runs to 14 residues. V shed 3 bases, J shed 1 base, and the junction held 1 base outside the gene matches. The CDR3 reads CASSFTSGTDTQYF. In DNA form, the CDR3 reads TGTGCCAGCAGCTTCACTAGCGGCACAGATACGCAGTATTTT.

This sequence joins TRBV10-2 and TRBJ2-3; D call uncertain. V was cut by 6 bases and J by 4 bases, with 11 bases left in between. The CDR3 spans 13 residues. The germline CDR1 and CDR2 sequences are WSHSY and SAAADI. The CDR3 nucleotides read TGCGCCAGCAGCGGGTCTTCCTCAGATACGCAGTATTTT. This gives the protein CASSGSSSDTQYF.

The chain combines TRBV12-3 or TRBV12-4 with TRBJ2-1; D unresolved. With 4 bases removed from V and 6 bases from J, the gap between germline ends came to 4 bases. The CDR3 is made up of 11 amino acids. CDR3 sequence: CASSSINEQFF. The CDR3 DNA is TGTGCCAGCAGTTCAATCAATGAGCAGTTCTTC.

The chain recombines TRBV7-9 with TRBJ2-3, with D perhaps matching TRBD2 (6 bases). CDR3 length: 15 amino acids. From germline, CDR1 is SEHNR and CDR2 FQNEAQ (reference sequence). The V and J ends lost 8 bases and 1 base respectively, with 16 bases between them. CDR3 sequence: CASPTEGRGTDTQYF. The CDR3 coding sequence is TGTGCCAGCCCCACGGAGGGAAGGGGCACAGATACGCAGTATTTT. Full variable domain (rest looked up from reference TRBV7-9 and TRBJ2-3): DTGVSQNPRHKITKRGQNVTFRCDPISEHNRLYWYRQTLGQGPEFLTYFQNEAQLEKSRLLSDRFSAERPKGSFSTLEIQRTEQGDSAMYLCASPTEGRGTDTQYFGPGTRLTVL.

This clonotype was observed a handful of times. The V gene is TRBV2, the J gene TRBJ2-7; tentatively, D is TRBD1 (6 bases). Looked up from germline, CDR1 is SNHLY and CDR2 is FYNNEI. V lost 7 bases, J lost 2 bases, and 9 bases lay in between. The CDR3 length is 12 residues. The CDR3 region is CASKDSPYEQYF. The DNA of the CDR3 is TGTGCCAGCAAGGACAGTCCCTACGAGCAGTACTTC.

The chain employs TRBV12-3 or TRBV12-4 and TRBJ1-2; tentatively, D is TRBD1 (6 bases). There are 15 residues in the CDR3. Trimming left V 3 bases short and J 13 bases short, with 24 bases between. DNA for the CDR3: TGTGCCAGCAGTTTCGGCGGGACACCCGTGTCAGGACTCACCTTC. Protein: CASSFGGTPVSGLTF.

The chain employs TRBV9 and TRBJ2-5, with D perhaps being TRBD1 or TRBD2 (7 bases each). V was pared by 3 bases and J by 5 bases, with 17 bases between. The CDR3 length is 15 residues. Germline CDR1 reads SGDLS; CDR2 reads YYNGEE. The CDR3 is CASSAQGEGPETQYF. CDR3 nucleotide sequence: TGTGCCAGCAGCGCCCAGGGGGAGGGTCCGGAGACCCAGTACTTC. Supplemented by reference TRBV9 and TRBJ2-5, the full variable domain reads DSGVTQTPKHLITATGQRVTLRCSPRSGDLSVYWYQQSLDQGLQFLIQYYNGEERAKGNILERFSAQQFPDLHSELNLSSLELGDSALYFCASSAQGEGPETQYFGPGTRLLVL.

In its sample, this clonotype was seen a few times. The rearrangement joins TRBV27 to TRBJ2-7; D gene ambiguous. From germline, CDR1 is MNHEY and CDR2 SMNVEV (reference sequence). The CDR3 runs 11 residues. Deletions cut 11 bases from V and 2 bases from J, with 10 bases between. CDR3 residues: CAAGDPYEQYF. CDR3 DNA sequence: TGTGCCGCCGGCGACCCCTACGAGCAGTACTTC.

This clonotype was recorded many times. The chain carries TRBV9 and TRBJ2-5; D is undetermined. Germline V gene lookup returns CDR1 SGDLS and CDR2 YYNGEE. The CDR3 covers 15 residues. V shed 0 bases and J shed 5 bases, with 14 bases lying between them. CDR3 in DNA: TGTGCCAGCAGCGTAGAGTCGACTGCCGGGGAGACCCAGTACTTC. Encoded protein: CASSVESTAGETQYF.

The table lists this clonotype with many counts. The chain uses TRBV5-1 and TRBJ2-1, with no clear D. Trimming shortened V by 0 bases and J by 0 bases, and 13 bases separated the two germline ends. CDR1 and CDR2 (germline): SGHRS, YFSETQ. The CDR3 is 17 amino acids. CDR3 sequence reads: CASSLAYEPRSYNEQFF. In DNA, the CDR3 is TGCGCCAGCAGCTTGGCCTACGAACCTCGCTCCTACAATGAGCAGTTCTTC.

This clonotype came up many times. The chain couples TRBV5-1 to TRBJ2-1, with 11 bases matching TRBD2. Trimming removed 2 bases from V and 6 bases from J; junction bases left unmatched: 4. The CDR3 extends over 15 amino acids. Germline V gene sequence: CDR1 SGHRS, CDR2 YFSETQ. CDR3 in amino acids: CASSLELAGANEQFF. The CDR3 nucleotides are TGCGCCAGCAGCTTAGAACTAGCGGGGGCCAATGAGCAGTTCTTC. The variable domain in full, completed from reference TRBV5-1 and TRBJ2-1, reads KAGVTQTPRYLIKTRGQQVTLSCSPISGHRSVSWYQQTPGQGLQFLFEYFSETQRNKGNFPGRFSGRQFSNSRSEMNVSTLELGDSALYLCASSLELAGANEQFFGPGTRLTVL.

This clonotype was detected only a few times. V and J are TRBV28 and TRBJ2-3, with 9 bases that match TRBD2. Germline CDR1 MDHEN, CDR2 SYDVKM. This CDR3 comprises 17 residues. V shed 4 bases, J shed 5 bases, and the junction held 13 bases outside the gene matches. The chain's CDR3 is CASSWDVTSGKGDTQYF. The DNA of the CDR3 is TGTGCCAGCAGTTGGGATGTGACTAGCGGAAAGGGAGATACGCAGTATTTT.

This clonotype has at least ten counts. V and J are TRBV27 and TRBJ2-1; 7 positions match TRBD2. The J segment lost 6 bases and the V segment lost 2 bases, leaving 4 bases of the junction unmatched. Germline V lookup: CDR1 MNHEY, CDR2 SMNVEV (reference sequence). The CDR3 contains 14 residues. CDR3 DNA: TGTGCCAGCAGTTTAGCGGCGGGAGCCAATGAGCAGTTCTTC. Its translation is CASSLAAGANEQFF.

This clonotype was seen a few times. V gene TRBV7-9 combines with J gene TRBJ2-7; D is ambiguous. V was trimmed by 1 base and J by 6 bases, leaving 7 bases between them. Germline assignment: CDR1 SEHNR and CDR2 FQNEAQ (reference sequence). This CDR3 region has 12 residues. The CDR3 loop reads CASSLGNREQYF. CDR3 coding DNA: TGTGCCAGCAGCTTAGGAAATCGCGAGCAGTACTTC. The full variable domain, with the rest looked up from reference TRBV7-9 and TRBJ2-7, is DTGVSQNPRHKITKRGQNVTFRCDPISEHNRLYWYRQTLGQGPEFLTYFQNEAQLEKSRLLSDRFSAERPKGSFSTLEIQRTEQGDSAMYLCASSLGNREQYFGPGTRLTVT.

This clonotype was seen many times. The J gene is TRBJ2-1, the V gene TRBV29-1; 11 bases line up with TRBD2. The CDR3 covers 14 residues. The germline V gene encodes CDR1 SQVTM and CDR2 ANQGSEA. Trimming at V came to 7 bases and at J to 10 bases, leaving 12 bases not matched to a gene. For the CDR3, the DNA is TGCAGCGCGGCCCTTAGCGGGAGGGGTGGAGAGCAGTTCTTC. It yields the protein CSAALSGRGGEQFF.

This clonotype came up many times. The chain joins TRBV4-3 to TRBJ2-2, with TRBD2 matching 13 bases. Unmatched junction bases numbered 5, after V lost 4 bases and J lost 3 bases. The germline V gene has CDR1 LGHNA and CDR2 YSLEER. CDR3 length: 17 amino acids. In DNA, the CDR3 is TGCGCCAGCAGCCCGGATGGACTAGCGGGGGACACCGGGGAGCTGTTTTTT. Its protein product is CASSPDGLAGDTGELFF.

In its sample, this clonotype was seen many times. J is TRBJ2-3 and V is TRBV5-1; D remains ambiguous. Trimming shortened V by 1 base and J by 6 bases, and 15 bases separated the two germline ends. Germline V CDR1 and CDR2: SGHRS, YFSETQ. This CDR3 spans 15 amino acids. This CDR3 is CASSLSIPLEDTQYF. The DNA for the CDR3 is TGCGCCAGCAGCTTGTCAATCCCCCTCGAGGATACGCAGTATTTT.

This rearrangement joins TRBV11-2 to TRBJ2-7, with a weak D call TRBD1 (5 bases). Deletions cut 5 bases from V and 0 bases from J, with 14 bases between. The CDR3 is 15 amino acids. Germline CDR1 SGHAT, CDR2 FQNNGV. CDR3 region: CASSHETEFSYEQYF. CDR3 bases: TGTGCCAGCAGCCATGAGACAGAATTCTCCTACGAGCAGTACTTC. The full variable domain, its missing parts supplied by reference TRBV11-2 and TRBJ2-7, is EAGVAQSPRYKIIEKRQSVAFWCNPISGHATLYWYQQILGQGPKLLIQFQNNGVVDDSQLPKDRFSAERLKGVDSTLKIQPAKLEDSAVYLCASSHETEFSYEQYFGPGTRLTVT.

Ten or more counts support this clonotype. This chain links TRBV23-1 with TRBJ2-5; D might be TRBD1 or TRBD2, each matching 5 bases. TRBV23-1 is an ORF; its function is uncertain. The CDR3 sequence is 14 residues long. The V gene lost 8 bases and the J gene lost 5 bases, with 18 bases spanning the gap. CDR3 sequence (DNA): TGCGCCAGCGTAACGGGGCAGGGAAGCGAGACCCAGTACTTC. Its protein product is CASVTGQGSETQYF.

The sample holds many counts of this clonotype. A junction boundary mismatches the germline segment, possibly from a read error. The chain couples TRBV4-3 to TRBJ1-1; TRBD1 matches at 7 bases. Germline V gene sequence: CDR1 LGHNA, CDR2 YSLEER. The CDR3 is 15 amino acids. The CDR3, as DNA: TGCGCCAGCAGGCAAGACGGGACAGAGAACACTGAAGCTTTCTTT. Amino acid sequence: CASRQDGTENTEAFF.

This clonotype was counted only a few times. The chain combines TRBV20-1 with TRBJ1-1; D is unresolved. Per the germline V gene, CDR1 is DFQATT and CDR2 is SNEGSKA (reference sequence). The length of the CDR3 is 13 residues. Trimming took 6 bases from V and 2 from J, leaving 13 bases between them. CDR3 sequence: CSANYQANTEAFF. The CDR3 nucleotides read TGCAGTGCGAACTACCAGGCCAACACTGAAGCTTTCTTT.